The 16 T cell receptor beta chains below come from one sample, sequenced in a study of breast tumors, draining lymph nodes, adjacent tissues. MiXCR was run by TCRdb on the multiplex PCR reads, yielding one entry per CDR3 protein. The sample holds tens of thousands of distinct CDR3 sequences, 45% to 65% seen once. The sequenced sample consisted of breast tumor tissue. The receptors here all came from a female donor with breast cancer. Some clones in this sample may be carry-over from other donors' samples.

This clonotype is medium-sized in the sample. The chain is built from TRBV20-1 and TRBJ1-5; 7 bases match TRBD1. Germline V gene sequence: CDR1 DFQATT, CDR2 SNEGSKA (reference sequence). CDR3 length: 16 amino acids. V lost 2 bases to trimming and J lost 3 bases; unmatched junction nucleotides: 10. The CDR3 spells CSARKTGRTLNQPQHF. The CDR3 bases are TGCAGTGCTAGAAAGACAGGGCGAACTCTCAATCAGCCCCAGCATTTT.

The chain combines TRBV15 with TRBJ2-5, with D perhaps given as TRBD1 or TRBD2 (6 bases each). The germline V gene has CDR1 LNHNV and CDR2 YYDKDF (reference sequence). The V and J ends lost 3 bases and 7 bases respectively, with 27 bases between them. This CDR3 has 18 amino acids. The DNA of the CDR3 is TGTGCCACCAGCAGTGGATTGAAAACAGGGTCTGAGGAGGGGACCCAGTACTTC. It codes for CATSSGLKTGSEEGTQYF.

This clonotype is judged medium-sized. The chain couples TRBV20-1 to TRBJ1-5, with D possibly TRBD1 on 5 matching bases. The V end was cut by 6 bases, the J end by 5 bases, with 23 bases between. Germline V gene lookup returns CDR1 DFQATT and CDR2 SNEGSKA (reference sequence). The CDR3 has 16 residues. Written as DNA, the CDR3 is TGCAGTGCCCAGGCCGGGACGGCCGATGGTTATCAGCCCCAGCATTTT. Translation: CSAQAGTADGYQPQHF.

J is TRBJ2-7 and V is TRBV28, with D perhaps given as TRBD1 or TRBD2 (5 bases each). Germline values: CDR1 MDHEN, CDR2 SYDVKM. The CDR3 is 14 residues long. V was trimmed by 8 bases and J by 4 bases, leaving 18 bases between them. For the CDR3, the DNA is TGTGCCAGCGGAACGCCGGGACGCACGTACGAGCAGTACTTC. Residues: CASGTPGRTYEQYF. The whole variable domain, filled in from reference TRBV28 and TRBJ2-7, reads DVKVTQSSRYLVKRTGEKVFLECVQDMDHENMFWYRQDPGLGLRLIYFSYDVKMKEKGDIPEGYSVSREKKERFSLILESASTNQTSMYLCASGTPGRTYEQYFGPGTRLTVT.

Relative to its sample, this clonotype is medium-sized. CDR3 region: CSARDAGYSYEQYF. The CDR3 nucleotides are TGCAGTGCTAGAGATGCGGGATATTCCTACGAGCAGTACTTC. The rearrangement uses TRBV20-1 and TRBJ2-7; tentative D call: TRBD2 (6 bases). CDR1 DFQATT and CDR2 SNEGSKA come from the germline V gene (reference sequence). The CDR3 is 14 residues long. Trimming removed 0 bases at V and 1 base at J, with 10 bases between.

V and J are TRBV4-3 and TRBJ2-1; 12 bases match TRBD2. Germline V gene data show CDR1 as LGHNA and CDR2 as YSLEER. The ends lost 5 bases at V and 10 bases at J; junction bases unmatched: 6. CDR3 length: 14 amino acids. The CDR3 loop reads CASSFRLAGVEQFF. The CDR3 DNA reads TGCGCCAGCAGCTTCCGACTAGCGGGGGTAGAGCAGTTCTTC.

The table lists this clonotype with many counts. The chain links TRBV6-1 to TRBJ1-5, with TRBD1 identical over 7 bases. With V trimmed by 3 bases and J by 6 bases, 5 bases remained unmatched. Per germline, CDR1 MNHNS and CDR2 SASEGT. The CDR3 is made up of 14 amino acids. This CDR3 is CASSDRGGGQPQHF. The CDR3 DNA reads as TGTGCCAGCAGTGACAGGGGGGGGGGTCAGCCCCAGCATTTT.

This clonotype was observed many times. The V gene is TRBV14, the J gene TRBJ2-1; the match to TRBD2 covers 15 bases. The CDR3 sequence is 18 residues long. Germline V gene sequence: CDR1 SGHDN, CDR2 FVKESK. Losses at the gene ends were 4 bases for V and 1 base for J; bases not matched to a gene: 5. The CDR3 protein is CASSLPGLAGGSYNEQFF. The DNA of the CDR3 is TGTGCCAGCAGCCTGCCTGGACTAGCGGGAGGGTCCTACAATGAGCAGTTCTTC. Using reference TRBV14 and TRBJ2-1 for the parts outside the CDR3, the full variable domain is EAGVTQFPSHSVIEKGQTVTLRCDPISGHDNLYWYRRVMGKEIKFLLHFVKESKQDESGMPNNRFLAERTGGTYSTLKVQPAELEDSGVYFCASSLPGLAGGSYNEQFFGPGTRLTVL.

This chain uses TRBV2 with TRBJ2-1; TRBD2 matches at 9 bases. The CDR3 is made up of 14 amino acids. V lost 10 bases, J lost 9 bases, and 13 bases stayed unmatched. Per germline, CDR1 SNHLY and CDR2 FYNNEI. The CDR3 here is CANSGDSGSGEQFF. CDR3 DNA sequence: TGTGCCAACTCGGGAGATAGCGGGAGTGGTGAGCAGTTCTTC.

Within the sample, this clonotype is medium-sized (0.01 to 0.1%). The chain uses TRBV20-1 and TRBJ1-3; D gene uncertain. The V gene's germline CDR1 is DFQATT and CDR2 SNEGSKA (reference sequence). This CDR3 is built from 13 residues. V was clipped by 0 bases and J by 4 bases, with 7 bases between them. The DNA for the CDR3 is TGCAGTGCTAGAGAACTTGGGGGAAACACCATATATTTT. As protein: CSARELGGNTIYF.

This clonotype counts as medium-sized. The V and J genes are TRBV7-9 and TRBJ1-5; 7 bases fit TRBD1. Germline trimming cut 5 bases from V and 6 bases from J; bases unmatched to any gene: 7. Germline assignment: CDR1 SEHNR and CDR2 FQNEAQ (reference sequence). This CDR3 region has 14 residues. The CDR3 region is CASSNDRATQPQHF. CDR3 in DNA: TGTGCCAGCAGCAATGACAGGGCGACTCAGCCCCAGCATTTT.

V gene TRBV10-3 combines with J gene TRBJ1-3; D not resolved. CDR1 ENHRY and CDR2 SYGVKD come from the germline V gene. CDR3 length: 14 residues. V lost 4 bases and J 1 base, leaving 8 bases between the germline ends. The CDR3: CAISAIGSGNTIYF. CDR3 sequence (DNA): TGTGCCATCAGTGCGATTGGTTCTGGAAACACCATATATTTT.

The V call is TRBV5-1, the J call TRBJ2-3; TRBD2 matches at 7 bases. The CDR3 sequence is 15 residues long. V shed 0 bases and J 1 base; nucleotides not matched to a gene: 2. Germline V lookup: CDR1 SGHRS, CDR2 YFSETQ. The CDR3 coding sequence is TGCGCCAGCAGCTTGGATCTAGCGGGCACAGATACGCAGTATTTT. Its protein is CASSLDLAGTDTQYF.

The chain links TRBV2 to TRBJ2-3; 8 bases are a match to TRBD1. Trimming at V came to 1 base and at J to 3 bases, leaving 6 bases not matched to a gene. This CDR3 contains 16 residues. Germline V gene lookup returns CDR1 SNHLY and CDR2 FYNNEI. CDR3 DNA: TGTGCCAGCAGTGAAGAGGGCAGGGGGCTGACAGATACGCAGTATTTT. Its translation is CASSEEGRGLTDTQYF.

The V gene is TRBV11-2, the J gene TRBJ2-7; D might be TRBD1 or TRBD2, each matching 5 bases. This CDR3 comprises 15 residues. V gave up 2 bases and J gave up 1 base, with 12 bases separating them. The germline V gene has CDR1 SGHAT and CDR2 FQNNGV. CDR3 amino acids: CASSLMGTRSYEQYF. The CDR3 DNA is TGTGCCAGCAGCTTAATGGGGACCCGATCCTACGAGCAGTACTTC.

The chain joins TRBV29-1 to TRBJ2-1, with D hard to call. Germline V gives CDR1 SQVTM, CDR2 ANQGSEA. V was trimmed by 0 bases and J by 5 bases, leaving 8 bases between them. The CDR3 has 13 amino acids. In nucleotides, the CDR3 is TGCAGCGTTGAAGATGCACGTCACAATGAGCAGTTCTTC. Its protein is CSVEDARHNEQFF.